Each of the 6 T cell receptor beta chains below was sequenced from the same sample in a study of shared clonotypes between healthy human individuals. The protocol was immunoSEQ multiplex PCR, while the TCRdb copy is restricted to in-frame clones and leaves out a portion. The table includes some 2.4 million clones, over 85% detected once. Sequencing used naive CD4+ T cells from PBMCs. The subset is: CD45RA+ positively selected. The receptors derive from a man between 18 and 29 years old in good health. Some clones in this sample may be carry-over from other donors' samples.

The chain combines TRBV14 with TRBJ2-7; D is possibly TRBD2 (5 bases). Germline V gives CDR1 SGHDN, CDR2 FVKESK. The CDR3 covers 14 residues. V lost 1 base and J lost 6, with 13 bases in between. The CDR3 DNA reads TGTGCCAGCAGCCAAGGACTATATCTCGGCGAGCAGTACTTC. It specifies CASSQGLYLGEQYF. The variable domain in full, completed from reference TRBV14 and TRBJ2-7, reads EAGVTQFPSHSVIEKGQTVTLRCDPISGHDNLYWYRRVMGKEIKFLLHFVKESKQDESGMPNNRFLAERTGGTYSTLKVQPAELEDSGVYFCASSQGLYLGEQYFGPGTRLTVT.

The genes are TRBV5-1 and TRBJ1-3; a possible D gene is TRBD1 (5 bases). This CDR3 is built from 16 residues. Germline loops: CDR1 SGHRS, CDR2 YFSETQ. Trimming stripped 0 bases from V and 4 bases from J, with 14 bases between. CDR3 bases: TGCGCCAGCAGCTTGGACGGGGGACGGGTAGGAAACACCATATATTTT. Its translation is CASSLDGGRVGNTIYF.

This chain links TRBV28 with TRBJ2-7; possible D gene TRBD2, 7 bases. CDR1 MDHEN and CDR2 SYDVKM come from the germline V gene. V shed 11 bases and J shed 1 base, with 15 bases lying between them. CDR3 length: 13 residues. The chain's CDR3 is CAVTGTKSYEQYF. CDR3 nucleotide sequence: TGTGCCGTAACAGGGACTAAATCCTACGAGCAGTACTTC.

The chain links TRBV10-1 to TRBJ2-3; D is undetermined. Germline V gene lookup returns CDR1 WNHNN and CDR2 SYGVQD (reference sequence). Trimming removed 3 bases from V and 5 bases from J, with 9 bases in between. The CDR3 extends over 13 amino acids. The CDR3 DNA follows: TGCGCCAGCAGTGAAAGGAAAAGAGATACGCAGTATTTT. Translated: CASSERKRDTQYF.

J is TRBJ2-4 and V is TRBV2, with 10 nucleotides matching TRBD1. The germline V gene has CDR1 SNHLY and CDR2 FYNNEI. The CDR3 totals 12 residues. The V segment lost 6 bases and the J segment 11 bases; nucleotides outside the gene matches: 4. CDR3 amino acids: CASRGGTGVQYF. In DNA form, the CDR3 reads TGTGCCAGCAGAGGAGGGACAGGGGTTCAGTACTTC. The full variable domain, with the rest looked up from reference TRBV2 and TRBJ2-4, is EPEVTQTPSHQVTQMGQEVILRCVPISNHLYFYWYRQILGQKVEFLVSFYNNEISEKSEIFDDQFSVERPDGSNFTLKIRSTKLEDSAMYFCASRGGTGVQYFGAGTRLSVL.

The chain carries TRBV7-9 and TRBJ1-3, with D perhaps matching TRBD1 (6 bases). The V and J ends lost 4 bases and 2 bases respectively, with 12 bases between them. The V gene's germline CDR1 is SEHNR and CDR2 FQNEAQ (reference sequence). This CDR3 is built from 15 residues. The chain's CDR3 is CASSSDTGPGNTIYF. The CDR3 bases are TGTGCCAGCAGCTCCGATACAGGGCCTGGAAACACCATATATTTT.